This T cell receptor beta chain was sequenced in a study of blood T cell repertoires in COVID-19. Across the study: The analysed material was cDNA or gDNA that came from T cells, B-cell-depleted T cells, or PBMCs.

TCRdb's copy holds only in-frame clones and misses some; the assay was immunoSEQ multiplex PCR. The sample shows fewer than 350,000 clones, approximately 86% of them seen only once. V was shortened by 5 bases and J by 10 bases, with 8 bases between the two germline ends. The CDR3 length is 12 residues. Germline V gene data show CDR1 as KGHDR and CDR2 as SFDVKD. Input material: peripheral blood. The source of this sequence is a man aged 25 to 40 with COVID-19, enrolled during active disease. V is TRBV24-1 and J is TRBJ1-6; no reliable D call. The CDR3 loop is CATSGGGSPLHF. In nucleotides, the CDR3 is TGTGCCACCAGTGGAGGAGGCTCACCCCTCCACTTT.